A single T cell receptor (beta chain) is shown here with its context. The CDR3 has 14 amino acids. CDR1 and CDR2 from the germline V gene are LGHNA and YNFKEQ. Trimming pared 0 bases from V and 1 base from J, leaving 5 bases between. The repertoire was sequenced with immunoSEQ multiplex PCR; TCRdb's copy has only in-frame clones and lacks some. The repertoire holds tens of thousands of clones, approximately 92% seen once, with more than 1% in the top ten. The data were taken from a study of T cell changes during pregnancy in multiple sclerosis. This TCR came from a female donor with multiple sclerosis, enrolled in a pregnancy study. Sequenced material: peripheral blood, taken in the first trimester of pregnancy. This chain uses TRBV4-2 with TRBJ2-3; possibly TRBD2 for D (5 bases). This CDR3 is CASSQERGTDTQYF. CDR3 coding DNA: TGTGCCAGCAGCCAAGAGAGGGGCACAGATACGCAGTATTTT.